This T cell receptor beta chain was identified during a study of persistence of HIV-infected CD4 T cells. Germline CDR1 reads MNHEY; CDR2 reads SVGAGI. The CDR3 sequence is 13 residues long. V shed 8 bases and J shed 7 bases, with 12 bases lying between them. Lysates of CMV-infected fibroblasts at 10 ug/mL stimulated these cells. Sorting selected CD4+ T cells upregulating both CD40 ligand and CD69. A word on this clone: Its antigen remains unknown.

The study, taken as a whole, reports: Proviral oligoclonality tracked with TCR oligoclonality within the same sorted cells.

Sequencing used immunoSEQ version 4 in survey mode. The repertoire was sequenced with immunoSEQ multiplex PCR; TCRdb's copy has only in-frame clones and lacks some. This sample has just under 20,000 clones, with around 82% found just once. The sequencing here drew on CD4+ T cells sorted from PBMCs after approximately 19-hour stimulation, taken from a patient who received antiretroviral therapy. The TCR originated in an adult man with HIV who was CMV-seropositive. The chain carries TRBV6-5 and TRBJ1-6; D uncertain. CDR3 loop: CASLQRRNSPLHF. For the CDR3, the DNA is TGTGCCAGCCTCCAACGGAGAAATTCACCCCTCCACTTT.